This paragraph covers one TCR beta chain sequence. Antigen unknown. The data belong to a study of spatial heterogeneity in lung cancer. Broader study findings: More often at tumor resection than at routine follow-up, ubiquitous expanded tumor TCRs were detected in the blood.

TCRdb processed the 5' RACE reads anew with MiXCR; each CDR3 protein has one entry. The repertoire consists of 39,000 or so distinct CDR3 sequences, with 7.5% occurring once and the leading ten covering under 30%. The J segment lost 9 bases and the V segment lost 8 bases, leaving 4 bases of the junction unmatched. CDR1 and CDR2 from the germline V gene are MNHEY and SVGAGI. There are 12 residues in the CDR3. Time point specified: sample taken at primary tumor resection. Whole RNA obtained from tumor, nontumor lung or frozen PBMC underwent sequencing without sorting. The receptor was isolated from a male donor with early-stage non-small cell lung cancer. The sample consisted of PBMCs, taken at surgery. The rearrangement joins TRBV6-5 to TRBJ1-6; 7 bases are shared with TRBD1. CDR3 sequence: CASRTGRSPLHF. CDR3 nucleotides: TGTGCCAGCCGGACAGGTCGTTCACCCCTCCACTTT.